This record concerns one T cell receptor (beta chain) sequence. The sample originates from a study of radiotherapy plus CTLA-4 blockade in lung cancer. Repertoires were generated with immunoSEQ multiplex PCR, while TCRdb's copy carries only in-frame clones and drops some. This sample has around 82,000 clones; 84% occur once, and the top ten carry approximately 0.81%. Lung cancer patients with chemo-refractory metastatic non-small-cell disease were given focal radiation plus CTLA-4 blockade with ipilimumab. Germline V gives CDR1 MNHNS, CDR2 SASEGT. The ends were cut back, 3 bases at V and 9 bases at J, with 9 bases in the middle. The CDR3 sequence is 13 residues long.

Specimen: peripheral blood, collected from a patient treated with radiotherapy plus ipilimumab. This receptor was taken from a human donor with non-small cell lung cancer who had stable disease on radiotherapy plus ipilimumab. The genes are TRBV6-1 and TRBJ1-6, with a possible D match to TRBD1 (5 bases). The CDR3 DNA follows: TGTGCCAGCAGTGACTGGGGGAGTTCACCCCTCCACTTT. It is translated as CASSDWGSSPLHF.